This TCR beta chain was obtained from a study of type 1 regulatory T cells. Turning to the study itself: T-allo10 is an in vitro-generated, Tr1-enriched CD4 T cell product specific for alloantigen. Regarding the study as a whole: Compared with non-type 1 regulatory T cells, type 1 regulatory T cells showed a more restricted TCR repertoire.

As regards this clonotype: Its antigen is not identified.

TCRdb used MiXCR to reprocess the reads, holding one entry per CDR3 protein. The sample lists 70,000 or so distinct CDR3 sequences; 20% were seen once. Material for sequencing was cultured type 1 regulatory T (Tr1) cells, either the whole culture or a sorted fraction (not recorded which). The receptor was derived from a human donor in good health.

The DNA of the CDR3 is TGCGCCAGCAGCTTGGTGGGACTAGCGAACTACGAGCAGTACTTC. This codes for CASSLVGLANYEQYF. This chain connects TRBV5-1 to TRBJ2-7; TRBD2 matches at 10 bases. The V gene end was trimmed by 0 bases and the J gene end by 3 bases; junction bases not matched to a gene: 3. The CDR3 loop spans 15 amino acids. Looked up from germline, CDR1 is SGHRS and CDR2 is YFSETQ.